The text below deals with one T cell receptor (beta chain). No cognate antigen has been identified for it. Base qualities are not recorded, but no much larger clone differs from it by a single base. This sample stems from a study of PD-1 blockade in classical Hodgkin lymphoma (dated by TCRdb to 2018 to 2020). Turning to the overall study: Nivolumab dosing was 3 mg/kg intravenously every 2 weeks, continuing until either disease progression or unacceptable toxicity. The study used TCR beta sequencing and CyTOF to define a peripheral blood immune signature of response to PD-1 blockade in classical Hodgkin lymphoma.

The study at large found these results: The study was restricted to a single clinical trial cohort, and the causes of repertoire differences, possibly disease activity or prior therapy, were left undefined. Trial patients achieving complete response had baseline diversity similar to newly diagnosed patients, whereas partial responders and progressors had significantly lower diversity. Newly diagnosed patients were reported to have lower baseline TCR diversity than healthy donors, and relapsed/refractory patients were reported to have lower baseline TCR diversity still. Diversity was lower in patients who began nivolumab less than 1 year after ASCT, so these patients were left out of later analyses to avoid confounding by immune reconstitution. CD4+ but not CD8+ TCR diversity rose significantly by C4D1 (p=0.0027 vs p=0.16), most apparent in complete responders (p=0.02).

The Qiagen DNeasy kit was used to extract genomic DNA both from unsorted PBMCs and from the negatively selected CD4+ and CD8+ fractions. Using primers that anneal to V and J segments, immunoSEQ multiplex PCR amplified the TCR beta CDR3 regions. A synthetic immune receptor repertoire was used to minimize amplification bias, and any remaining bias was removed computationally after sequencing. The published analysis was carried out like this. Custom Python scripts were used to quantify repertoire diversity as the Shannon entropy index. Unsorted, CD4+ and CD8+ repertoires were analyzed separately, except in combined analyses where CD4+ and CD8+ sequences were merged in silico. Clonal expansion was defined as at least a 2-fold frequency increase after treatment relative to C1D1, with a pseudocount of 0.5 for undetected baseline clones. Singleton clones were defined as clones with 0 or 1 copy at C1D1, and non-singleton clones were defined as clones with 2 or more copies. By matching protein sequences in sorted samples from the same patient, clones expanded in unsorted samples were annotated as CD4+, CD8+ or unknown. Wilcoxon tests on paired samples were used to test changes in diversity from C1D1 to C4D1. TCRdb took this table from immuneACCESS and kept in-frame rearrangements with V and J called. Such tables lack part of the clones; where checked against another copy, unresolved V genes explain under half of the gap, and the rest is unexplained. V, J and clone size reflect that table, while D and trimming were determined from the DNA. The sample table shows about 38,000 clones, and 77% are seen once. The biggest ten clones account for roughly 9.2% of the sample.

The time point label, as the study defines it: cycle 4 day 1 (C4D1), after less than seven weeks of nivolumab. Every trial patient had relapsed following autologous stem cell transplantation, and prior brentuximab vedotin exposure was what differed among cohorts A, B and C. The trial cohort comprised roughly 50 patients with relapsed/refractory classical Hodgkin lymphoma whose best overall responses were complete response, partial response or progressive disease. Trial patients were treated with single-agent nivolumab in the multi-cohort phase II CheckMate 205 trial. An independent review committee assessed best overall response by applying the 2007 International Working Group response criteria. Trial PBMCs were collected immediately before nivolumab initiation (C1D1) and during therapy at cycle 2 day 1 and cycle 4 day 1. Peripheral blood was collected in 8 mL Vacutainer Cell Preparation Tubes, from which PBMCs were isolated by centrifugation and then cryopreserved.

Taken from cysteine to phenylalanine, the CDR3 has 16 residues. Of the read, only the CDR3 DNA is kept; its 48 bases are in frame from base 1. CDR1 is given as MNHEY and CDR2 as SMNVEV, both from the germline V gene (reference sequence). Cut back by 5 bases and 3 bases, the V and J ends lie 17 bases apart. Sequenced here: peripheral blood mononuclear cells (PBMCs), sampled before the fourth cycle of nivolumab. The chain joins TRBV27 to TRBJ1-5; no D segment can be confidently identified. This TCR was sampled from a human donor with classical Hodgkin lymphoma. This receptor has the CDR3 CASSLFGSGNNQPQHF. The DNA reads TGTGCCAGCAGTCTCTTCGGGTCTGGGAACAATCAGCCCCAGCATTTT.